The source of this T cell receptor (beta chain) is a study of OX40 agonist ivuxolimab in advanced cancers. Overall study results and limits: Expanded clones tended on average to be more numerous among CD8+ T cells than CD4+.

Per the germline V gene, CDR1 is LNHNV and CDR2 is YYDKDF (reference sequence). V gave up 0 bases and J gave up 8 bases, with 10 bases separating them. The CDR3 spans 13 residues. This clone came up a few times. Its antigen is unidentified. Profiling relied on immunoSEQ multiplex PCR, and the TCRdb table lists in-frame clones only, not all of them. The repertoire holds roughly 74,000 clones, with 92% as singletons. J is TRBJ1-2 and V is TRBV15; maybe TRBD1 (6 bases). The source is an adult with an advanced solid tumor such as melanoma, head and neck, liver or kidney cancer. This specimen was CD4+ or CD8+ T cells sorted from blood, taken in a trial of the OX40 agonist ivuxolimab. CDR3 protein: CATSREGGWGYTF. The CDR3 DNA reads as TGTGCCACCAGCAGAGAAGGGGGTTGGGGCTACACCTTC.